The 21 T cell receptor beta chains in this list originate from one sample, sequenced in a study of blood T cell repertoires in COVID-19. Generated by immunoSEQ multiplex PCR, the TCRdb table keeps only in-frame clones and is missing some. The table has about 270,000 clones, approximately 82% seen once. The source material was peripheral blood. These receptors all come from a woman aged 18-35 years with acute or convalescent COVID-19.

This clone has a handful of counts. A much larger clone sits a single nucleotide away, making a read error possible. The sample holds other DNA sequences that translate to the same CDR3. The chain employs TRBV7-2 and TRBJ2-7; 9 bases map to TRBD2. Germline CDR1 and CDR2: SGHTA and FQGNSA. The CDR3 has 16 amino acids. The V gene end was trimmed by 1 base and the J gene end by 1 base; junction bases not matched to a gene: 5. The DNA for the CDR3 is TGTGCCAGCAGCTTAGGGCTTAGCGGGAGTTCCTACGAGCAGTACTTC. Translated, it gives CASSLGLSGSSYEQYF. The whole variable domain, filled in from reference TRBV7-2 and TRBJ2-7, reads GAGVSQSPSNKVTEKGKDVELRCDPISGHTALYWYRQSLGQGLEFLIYFQGNSAPDKSGLPSDRFSAERTGGSVSTLTIQRTQQEDSAVYLCASSLGLSGSSYEQYFGPGTRLTVT.

V usage is TRBV7-2 and J usage is TRBJ1-2; 7 nucleotides line up with TRBD1. The CDR3 length is 14 residues. Germline V gene data show CDR1 as SGHTA and CDR2 as FQGNSA. The junction had 5 bases not matched to a gene; V was cut back by 5 bases and J by 2 bases. The CDR3 loop reads CASSPQGDNYGYTF. The CDR3 bases are TGTGCCAGCAGCCCGCAGGGGGACAACTATGGCTACACCTTC. The whole variable domain, filled in from reference TRBV7-2 and TRBJ1-2, reads GAGVSQSPSNKVTEKGKDVELRCDPISGHTALYWYRQSLGQGLEFLIYFQGNSAPDKSGLPSDRFSAERTGGSVSTLTIQRTQQEDSAVYLCASSPQGDNYGYTFGSGTRLTVV.

The gene calls are TRBV19 and TRBJ2-7, with 8 positions matching TRBD2. The germline gives CDR1 LNHDA, CDR2 SQIVND (reference sequence). The CDR3 length is 14 residues. Unmatched junction bases numbered 7, after V lost 7 bases and J lost 2 bases. CDR3 sequence reads: CASTGREGPYEQYF. The CDR3 DNA reads TGTGCCAGTACCGGACGGGAGGGCCCCTACGAGCAGTACTTC.

This rearrangement joins TRBV3-1 (or the pseudogene TRBV3-2) to TRBJ2-3, with 7 positions matching TRBD2. The germline V gene encodes CDR1 LGHDT and CDR2 YNNKEL (reference sequence). V lost 0 bases and J lost 7; bases outside the gene matches: 7. The CDR3 is 15 residues long. The CDR3 sequence is CASSQEGGSGNTQYF. The CDR3 DNA is TGTGCCAGCAGCCAAGAGGGGGGGAGCGGGAATACGCAGTATTTT.

This clone was seen once. The chain links TRBV19 to TRBJ1-5, with 10 bases matching TRBD1. With V trimmed by 1 base and J by 0 bases, 9 bases remained unmatched. The CDR3 spans 19 residues. Germline V gene sequence: CDR1 LNHDA, CDR2 SQIVND (reference sequence). Here the CDR3 DNA reads TGTGCCAGTAGTATAGTGGGCGGGACAGGGGAATATAGCAATCAGCCCCAGCATTTT. Residues: CASSIVGGTGEYSNQPQHF.

The chain's CDR3 is CASRQQGAEVGYTF. The CDR3 DNA is TGTGCCAGTCGTCAACAGGGGGCAGAAGTCGGCTACACCTTC. V usage is TRBV19 and J usage is TRBJ1-2, with TRBD1 matching 9 bases. The germline CDR1 and CDR2 sequences are LNHDA and SQIVND (reference sequence). V shed 8 bases and J 8 bases; nucleotides not matched to a gene: 12. The CDR3 length is 14 residues.

In this sample, this clone turned up a few times. The chain employs TRBV12-3 or TRBV12-4 and TRBJ1-2; 7 nucleotides align to TRBD1. The CDR3 has 13 residues. V was clipped by 5 bases and J by 4 bases; unmatched bases: 4. The CDR3 here is CASSPTGFYGYTF. The CDR3 nucleotides are TGTGCCAGCAGTCCGACAGGGTTCTATGGCTACACCTTC.

This rearrangement joins TRBV7-9 to TRBJ1-3; 10 bases fit TRBD1. CDR3 length: 16 amino acids. The germline V gene encodes CDR1 SEHNR and CDR2 FQNEAQ (reference sequence). After removal of 4 bases from V and 0 bases from J, the junction contained 3 bases not matched to a gene. The CDR3, as DNA: TGTGCCAGCAGCTCCGGGACAGGGGACTCTGGAAACACCATATATTTT. As protein: CASSSGTGDSGNTIYF.

In this sample, this clone turned up many times. The chain combines TRBV5-4 with TRBJ2-7; 8 bases agree with TRBD2. J gave up 4 bases and V 2 bases, and 8 bases lay outside the gene matches. The CDR3 covers 15 residues. Germline lookup yields CDR1 SGHNT and CDR2 YYREEE (reference sequence). Here the CDR3 DNA reads TGTGCCAGCAGCTTCCCGGCGAGCGGGAGATACGAGCAGTACTTC. It encodes CASSFPASGRYEQYF.

This sequence joins TRBV7-6 and TRBJ1-6; D not resolved. V lost 5 bases, J lost 7 bases, and 18 bases lay in between. The germline V gene has CDR1 SGHVS and CDR2 FNYEAQ. The CDR3 loop spans 16 amino acids. CDR3 DNA: TGTGCCAGCAGCGCAGAGGCCAACTTAGAGAATTCACCCCTCCACTTT. Protein sequence: CASSAEANLENSPLHF.

The rearrangement links TRBV19 to TRBJ2-1, with 16 bases identical to TRBD2. The ends lost 4 bases at V and 9 bases at J; junction bases unmatched: 3. Looked up from germline, CDR1 is LNHDA and CDR2 is SQIVND (reference sequence). The CDR3 is 15 residues long. The CDR3 protein is CASSKGLAGGSEQFF. The CDR3 coding sequence is TGTGCCAGTAGTAAGGGACTAGCGGGAGGGAGTGAGCAGTTCTTC.

This clone showed up just once. The CDR3 region has the DNA TGCGCCAGCAGCCACTCACGGGACACGCAGCGGGGGGAGCTGTTTTTT. Translated: CASSHSRDTQRGELFF. The chain has TRBV5-1 and TRBJ2-2, with D maybe TRBD1 (6 bases). This CDR3 region has 16 residues. The germline V and J ends were trimmed by 4 bases and 8 bases, with 21 bases remaining between them. CDR1 is SGHRS and CDR2 is YFSETQ in the germline V gene.

The V call is TRBV3-1 (or the pseudogene TRBV3-2), the J call TRBJ2-7, with 8 positions matching TRBD2. Unmatched junction bases numbered 7, after V lost 4 bases and J lost 2 bases. Germline lookup yields CDR1 LGHDT and CDR2 YNNKEL (reference sequence). This CDR3 comprises 15 residues. In DNA form, the CDR3 reads TGTGCCAGCAGCCCGGGGACTAGTAACACCTACGAGCAGTACTTC. Its translation: CASSPGTSNTYEQYF.

The rearrangement links TRBV18 to TRBJ2-7, with 9 bases lining up with TRBD1. The length of the CDR3 is 17 residues. Germline assignment: CDR1 KGHSH and CDR2 LQKENI. J was trimmed by 3 bases and V by 0 bases; bases with no gene match: 9. CDR3 in amino acids: CASSPPVGTGTLYEQYF. CDR3 DNA sequence: TGTGCCAGCTCACCACCGGTAGGGACAGGGACTCTCTACGAGCAGTACTTC.

The rearrangement joins TRBV21-1 to TRBJ2-6; the table's D call of TRBD2 was not tested on the DNA. TRBV21-1 is a documented pseudogene. CDR3 size: 16 residues. The chain's CDR3 is CASSKDRGSGANVLTF. The CDR3 DNA is TGTGCCAGCAGCAAAGACCGGGGCTCTGGGGCCAACGTCCTGACTTTC.

The V and J genes are TRBV29-1 and TRBJ2-1, with D possibly TRBD2 on 5 matching bases. Per the germline V gene, CDR1 is SQVTM and CDR2 is ANQGSEA. Trimming pared 0 bases from V and 5 bases from J, leaving 17 bases between. This CDR3 is 16 amino acids long. CDR3 nucleotide sequence: TGCAGCGTTGAAGAATGGGTCCGGGAAACTAACAATGAGCAGTTCTTC. Its translation is CSVEEWVRETNNEQFF.

The chain has TRBV7-9 and TRBJ1-4; 12 bases line up with TRBD1. This CDR3 comprises 14 residues. Trimming cost V 5 bases and J 7 bases; bases outside gene matches: 2. The germline V gene has CDR1 SEHNR and CDR2 FQNEAQ (reference sequence). For the CDR3, the DNA is TGTGCCAGCAGCGGGACAGGGGGCCGTGAAAAACTGTTTTTT. It encodes CASSGTGGREKLFF. The full variable domain, with the rest looked up from reference TRBV7-9 and TRBJ1-4, is DTGVSQNPRHKITKRGQNVTFRCDPISEHNRLYWYRQTLGQGPEFLTYFQNEAQLEKSRLLSDRFSAERPKGSFSTLEIQRTEQGDSAMYLCASSGTGGREKLFFGSGTQLSVL.

Details on this clone: Compared with germline, one end of the junction differs, possibly owing to a read error. V gene TRBV18 combines with J gene TRBJ2-7, with 7 bases fitting TRBD2. The germline V gene encodes CDR1 KGHSH and CDR2 LQKENI. CDR3 size: 13 residues. CDR3 DNA: TGTGCCAGCTCACCACCGCTCCGCGGGAGACCCACCTTC. It translates to CASSPPLRGRPTF.

This chain joins TRBV9 and TRBJ2-7; no reliable D call. Germline V gives CDR1 SGDLS, CDR2 YYNGEE. V was trimmed by 4 bases and J by 6 bases, leaving 17 bases between them. This CDR3 has 14 amino acids. The CDR3 nucleotides are TGTGCCAGCAGCCTCAGTGGCAGGTCGCCCGAGCAGTACTTC. Protein: CASSLSGRSPEQYF.

The chain combines TRBV11-1 with TRBJ2-7; a weak D match, TRBD1 (6 bases). CDR3 length: 12 amino acids. Trimming pared 5 bases from V and 4 bases from J, leaving 9 bases between. Germline CDR1 reads SGHAT; CDR2 reads FQDESV (reference sequence). CDR3 sequence: CASSAGQYEQYF. CDR3 nucleotide sequence: TGTGCCAGCAGCGCCGGACAGTACGAGCAGTACTTC.

This clone was picked up one time. CDR3 protein: CAITRDQGTYEQYF. CDR3 nucleotides: TGTGCCATCACGAGGGATCAGGGGACCTACGAGCAGTACTTC. V gene TRBV10-3 combines with J gene TRBJ2-7, with D perhaps matching TRBD1 (6 bases). Trimming removed 7 bases from V and 2 bases from J, with 15 bases in between. The CDR3 runs to 14 residues. The germline V gene encodes CDR1 ENHRY and CDR2 SYGVKD.